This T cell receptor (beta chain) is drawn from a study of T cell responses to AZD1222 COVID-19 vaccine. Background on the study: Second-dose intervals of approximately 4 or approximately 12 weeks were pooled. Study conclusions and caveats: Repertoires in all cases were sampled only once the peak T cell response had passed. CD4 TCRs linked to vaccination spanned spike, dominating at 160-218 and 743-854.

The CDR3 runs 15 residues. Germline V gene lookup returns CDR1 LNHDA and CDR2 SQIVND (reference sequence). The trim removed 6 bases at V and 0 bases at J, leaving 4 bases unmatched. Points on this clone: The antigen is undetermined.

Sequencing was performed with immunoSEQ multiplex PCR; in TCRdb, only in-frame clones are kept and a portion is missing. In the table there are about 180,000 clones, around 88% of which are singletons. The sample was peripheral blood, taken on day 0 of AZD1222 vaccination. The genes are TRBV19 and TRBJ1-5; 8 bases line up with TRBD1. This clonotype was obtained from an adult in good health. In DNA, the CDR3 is TGTGCCAGTAGGGTGACAGGGGATAGCAATCAGCCCCAGCATTTT. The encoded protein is CASRVTGDSNQPQHF.